This T cell receptor beta chain was captured in a study of T cells in localized non-small cell lung cancer. The study's findings and limits: Adjacent lung exhibited a median of about 50 among the 100 most abundant tumor clones. Sequencing was restricted to one tumor region; therefore, heterogeneity remains possible. Higher blood T cell density tracked longer overall survival. Measurement of T cell clonality placed uninvolved adjacent lung highest, above the level in tumor.

Only in-frame clones appear in the TCRdb table, and some are missing; sequencing was by immunoSEQ multiplex PCR. Here the sample spans over 2,000 clones, around 22% being singletons. Trimming removed 5 bases from V and 4 bases from J, with 11 bases in between. In germline, CDR1 is MNHGY, CDR2 SAAAGT. The CDR3 spans 14 residues. This clone was seen a few times. Its target is unknown. Here the sequenced sample was lung tumor tissue, taken before any cancer treatment. The receptor was isolated from a woman aged 35-75 years with stage II lung adenocarcinoma. The chain couples TRBV6-8 to TRBJ1-4; D possibly corresponds to TRBD1 (5 bases). The CDR3 region is CASSAGRHNEKLFF. The CDR3 DNA reads TGTGCCAGCAGTGCGGGACGTCATAATGAAAAACTGTTTTTT.